The rows below give T cell receptor beta chains drawn from one sample of a study of T cells in Graves' hyperthyroidism and ophthalmopathy. TCRdb recomputed calls from the multiplex PCR reads with MiXCR, one row per CDR3 protein. The sample contains about 250,000 distinct CDR3 sequences, approximately 25% of which appear only once. The sequenced material came from blood. The receptor source for this set is a woman in her forties with Graves' ophthalmopathy. The CDR3 runs from the conserved cysteine through the conserved F or W. D genes are given only for firm matches. Clone size is stated in some rows and not others, as once, few, many or a class when expanded.

clone size	J gene	D gene	V gene	CDR3 DNA	CDR3 protein
many	TRBJ2-2	TRBD2	TRBV2	TGTGCCAGCAGTGAAGGAAGCGGGAGCACCGGGGAGCTGTTTTTT	CASSEGSGSTGELFF
-	TRBJ1-1	-	TRBV30	TGTGCCTGGAGCGCCACAGGACTTGAAGCTTTCTTT	CAWSATGLEAFF
many	TRBJ2-5	TRBD2	TRBV20-1	TGCAGTGCTTCTCCCGGGGGGTACCAAGAGACCCAGTACTTC	CSASPGGYQETQYF
-	TRBJ2-5	-	TRBV7-2	TGTGCCAGCAGCTTAGTCCCGGGAGTAGAAGAGACCCAGTACTTC	CASSLVPGVEETQYF
many	TRBJ2-7	TRBD1	TRBV29-1	TGCAGCGTTTGGGACAGCTACGAGCAGTACTTC	CSVWDSYEQYF
many	TRBJ2-6	-	TRBV7-3	TGTGCCAGCAGCCCCACAGGGACCGGGGCCAACGTCCTGACTTTC	CASSPTGTGANVLTF
many	TRBJ1-2	-	TRBV2	TGTGCCAGCGAGGGGGGAGGGGCGAACTATGGCTACACCTTC	CASEGGGANYGYTF
many	TRBJ2-2	TRBD2	TRBV11-2	TGTGCCAGCAGCTCTTCTTTAGCGGGAGTCACCGGGGAGCTGTTTTTT	CASSSSLAGVTGELFF
many	TRBJ2-2	TRBD2	TRBV7-2	TGTGCCAGCAGCCCAAGCGGGAAGAACACCGGGGAGCTGTTTTTT	CASSPSGKNTGELFF
many	TRBJ1-1	-	TRBV29-1	TGCAGCGTGGGCCGGGGAGATACTGAAGCTTTCTTT	CSVGRGDTEAFF
-	TRBJ2-7	-	TRBV5-1	TGCGCCAGCAGCTTGTTACGGCAGGGCGTGGACGAGCAGTACTTC	CASSLLRQGVDEQYF
many	TRBJ1-6	-	TRBV20-1	TGCAGTGCCCCAGGAAATGGGAATTCACCCCTCCACTTT	CSAPGNGNSPLHF
many	TRBJ2-2	TRBD2	TRBV5-1	TGCGCCAGCAGCTTGGTTCCTAGCGGGAGCGTTAGCACCGGGGAGCTGTTTTTT	CASSLVPSGSVSTGELFF
many	TRBJ2-4	-	TRBV11-2	TGTGCCAGCAGCTTTGTTTACAGTCCATCGGGGATTCAGTACTTC	CASSFVYSPSGIQYF
many	TRBJ1-1	-	TRBV18	TGTGCCAGCTCACGGGGCCGGGGACCCAACACTGAAGCTTTCTTT	CASSRGRGPNTEAFF
many	TRBJ1-5	-	TRBV5-6	TGTGCCAGCAGCTTTGGGCAGGGTTTTAGCAATCAGCCCCAGCATTTT	CASSFGQGFSNQPQHF
many	TRBJ1-2	-	TRBV19	TGTGCCAGTAGTCCAGGGACGGAAAGCTACACCTTC	CASSPGTESYTF
many	TRBJ2-1	TRBD2	TRBV6-4	TGTGCCAGCGAGCGGGAGAGGTGTTACAATGAGCAGTTCTTC	CASERERCYNEQFF
many	TRBJ2-7	-	TRBV6-1	TGTGCCAGCAGCGACGGGAGCTCCTACGAGCAGTACTTC	CASSDGSSYEQYF
many	TRBJ2-5	-	TRBV7-3	TGTGCCAGCAGCTTAGGCGGGGAGGCGCAAGAGACCCAGTACTTC	CASSLGGEAQETQYF
many	TRBJ2-7	TRBD1	TRBV20-1	TGCAGTGCTAGATCCAGGGGGAAGGGGCCCTACGAGCAGTACTTC	CSARSRGKGPYEQYF
many	TRBJ1-1	-	TRBV4-1	TGCGCCAGCAGCCAAGATGGGGTCACTGAAGCTTTCTTT	CASSQDGVTEAFF
many	TRBJ1-3	TRBD1	TRBV6-1	TGTGCCAGCAGCCTAGGACAGGTCCTTTCTGGAAACACCATATATTTT	CASSLGQVLSGNTIYF
-	TRBJ2-2	-	TRBV7-8	TGTGCCAGCAGCTTACGGTTTGCGGGTAGCTCCGGGGAGCTGTTTTTT	CASSLRFAGSSGELFF
many	TRBJ2-7	-	TRBV4-2	TGTGCCAGCAGCCAAGTTGCCAGGGCCGGGGACGAGCAGTACTTC	CASSQVARAGDEQYF
many	TRBJ1-1	-	TRBV7-9	TGTGCCAGCGCTTGGACGGGGAACACTGAAGCTTTCTTT	CASAWTGNTEAFF
few	TRBJ2-7	TRBD2	TRBV2	TGTGCCAGCAGTGAAGGGGCTAGCGGACTCTACGAGCAGTACTTC	CASSEGASGLYEQYF
many	TRBJ2-3	TRBD2	TRBV7-3	TGTGCCAGCAGCCCTGGTCTCCTAGCGGGAGATACGCAGTATTTT	CASSPGLLAGDTQYF
many	TRBJ2-7	TRBD2	TRBV2	TGTGCCAGCAACGGCGGGAGCTCCTACGAGCAGTACTTC	CASNGGSSYEQYF
-	TRBJ1-1	-	TRBV30	TGTGCCTGGAGTGAGAACAGGAATGAAGCTTTCTTT	CAWSENRNEAFF
many	TRBJ1-1	-	TRBV20-1	TGCAGTGCCACGGATGCCCTGAACACTGAAGCTTTCTTT	CSATDALNTEAFF
many	TRBJ2-7	TRBD2	TRBV18	TGTGCCAGCTCACCCGAACCTAGCGGGAGCCACGAGCAGTACTTC	CASSPEPSGSHEQYF
-	TRBJ2-5	TRBD2	TRBV7-8	TGTGCCAGCAGCCTCACCCGGGCTAGCGGGAGCCAAGAGACTCAGTACTTC	CASSLTRASGSQETQYF
-	TRBJ2-5	TRBD2	TRBV9	TGTGCCAGCAGCGTAGTGGTAGCGGGAGTGGGTGAGACCCAGTACTTC	CASSVVVAGVGETQYF
-	TRBJ2-7	TRBD1	TRBV12-3/TRBV12-4	TGTGCCAGCAGCCGCGGGACAGGATACTACGAGCAGTACTTC	CASSRGTGYYEQYF
many	TRBJ2-2	TRBD2	TRBV11-2	TGTGCCAGCAGCAAACTAGCGGGAGAGGGCACCGGGGAGCTGTTTTTT	CASSKLAGEGTGELFF
once	TRBJ2-5	TRBD1	TRBV24-1	TGTGCCACCAGTGACCCGGGACAGGGGGCTCAAGAGACCCAGTACTTC	CATSDPGQGAQETQYF
many	TRBJ2-7	TRBD2	TRBV7-9	TGTGCCAGCAGCTACGGGAGGGACTACGAGCAGTACTTC	CASSYGRDYEQYF
once	TRBJ2-5	TRBD1	TRBV20-1	TGCAGTGCTAGGACAGGGGGGACGGAGACCCAGTACTTC	CSARTGGTETQYF
many	TRBJ2-3	-	TRBV28	TGTGCCAGCAGTTTAGTTACCGGTACAGATACGCAGTATTTT	CASSLVTGTDTQYF
many	TRBJ1-1	-	TRBV18	TGTGCCAGCTCACCACCGGATGTGGGTCGAACTGAAGCTTTCTTT	CASSPPDVGRTEAFF
many	TRBJ2-7	-	TRBV28	TGTGCCAGCGACCCTCCGGGGGCCTACGAGCAGTACTTC	CASDPPGAYEQYF
many	TRBJ1-1	-	TRBV10-3	TGTGCCATCAGACAGAACACTGAAGCTTTCTTT	CAIRQNTEAFF
many	TRBJ2-2	-	TRBV2	TGTGCCAGCAGGACTAATGGCGGGGAGCTGTTTTTT	CASRTNGGELFF
-	TRBJ1-2	-	TRBV28	TGTGCCAGCAGTTTAGCGGGGCGTCATGGCTACACCTTC	CASSLAGRHGYTF